A selection of T cell receptor beta chains follows, all from one sample in a study of blood T cell repertoires in COVID-19. Data came from immunoSEQ multiplex PCR; TCRdb stores just in-frame clones and leaves some out. The sample includes more than 95,000 clones, roughly 80% of them seen just once. The specimen was peripheral blood. The source is a man aged 50-59 years with acute or convalescent COVID-19. CDR3s include the opening cysteine and the closing phenylalanine or tryptophan. A D gene is named only where the DNA matches it firmly. Some rows mark clone size as missing; the rest say once, few, many or name a class of expanded clone.

CDR3nt	CDR3aa	abundance	v_gene	j_gene	d_gene
TGTGCCAGCAGCCTCGGGAACACTGAAGCTTTCTTT	CASSLGNTEAFF	.	TRBV3-1/TRBV3-2	TRBJ1-1	.
TGCGCCAGCAGCTTGGATCGTCCCAGGGGTTTAGGGGAGCAGTACTTC	CASSLDRPRGLGEQYF	.	TRBV5-1	TRBJ2-7	.
TGTGCCAGCACCATGACAGGGGTACAGTCTCAAGAGACCCAGTACTTC	CASTMTGVQSQETQYF	.	TRBV5-6	TRBJ2-5	TRBD1
TGTGCCACCAGTGACCTAAATCAGCCCCAGCATTTT	CATSDLNQPQHF	once	TRBV24-1	TRBJ1-5	.
TGTGCCATCGGTCTAGCGGGGGCCCATGAGCAGTTCTTC	CAIGLAGAHEQFF	.	TRBV10-3	TRBJ2-1	TRBD2
TGTGCCAGTAGTATTGAAGGGGTTAGCAATCAGCCCCAGCATTTT	CASSIEGVSNQPQHF	.	TRBV19	TRBJ1-5	.
TGTGCCAGCAGTCCCTCGGGGAAGTACACTGAAGCTTTCTTT	CASSPSGKYTEAFF	.	TRBV7-9	TRBJ1-1	.
TGCGCCAGCCGCCCGACTAGCGGGAGCGAGACCCAGTACTTC	CASRPTSGSETQYF	.	TRBV5-1	TRBJ2-5	TRBD2
TGTGCCACCAGCAGAGACTTGCCCCGACAGGGGGCCGAGACCCAGTACTTC	CATSRDLPRQGAETQYF	.	TRBV15	TRBJ2-5	TRBD1
TGTGCCAGCAGCTCCGGACAGGGTTATTCACCCCTCCACTTT	CASSSGQGYSPLHF	.	TRBV7-3	TRBJ1-6	TRBD1
TGTGCCAGCACCCAAATATTAGCGGGGGACGCATACGAGCAGTACTTC	CASTQILAGDAYEQYF	.	TRBV6-8	TRBJ2-7	TRBD2
TGTGCCAGCTCACTACTCGGGACAGGGGCTGGAAACACCATATATTTT	CASSLLGTGAGNTIYF	.	TRBV18	TRBJ1-3	TRBD1
TGTGCCAGCAGCCGCCGGGAGGGGCGCGCCGATCTGACATTCTTC	CASSRREGRADLTFF	.	TRBV13	TRBJ2-1	TRBD2
TGTGCCAGCTCACCCGACAGGGTGAACACTGAAGCTTTCTTT	CASSPDRVNTEAFF	few	TRBV18	TRBJ1-1	TRBD1
TGTGCCAGTACCAATGAAGGGGGCAATCAGCCCCAGCATTTT	CASTNEGGNQPQHF	.	TRBV19	TRBJ1-5	.
TGCAGCGTTGCCCACAGGGCAAATCAGCCCCAGCATTTT	CSVAHRANQPQHF	.	TRBV29-1	TRBJ1-5	.
TGTGCCAGCAGTGAAGGTTGGGGGACAAGAACCTACGAGCAGTACTTC	CASSEGWGTRTYEQYF	.	TRBV25-1	TRBJ2-7	.
TGTGCCAGCGGGGGGATAGCGAACATTCAGTACTTC	CASGGIANIQYF	.	TRBV9	TRBJ2-4	.
TGTGCCAGCAGCTCTTTCACAGATACGCAGTATTTT	CASSSFTDTQYF	.	TRBV7-3	TRBJ2-3	.
TGTGCCAGCAGCCACAGAGGGACTGAAGCTTTCTTT	CASSHRGTEAFF	.	TRBV4-2	TRBJ1-1	.
TGCGCCAGCAGTAACGTGGGCAGGGGGCGTGGTGAAGCTTTCTTT	CASSNVGRGRGEAFF	.	TRBV5-1	TRBJ1-1	TRBD1
TGTGCCAGCGGGAAGGGACTAGCGGGCGCTACAGATACGCAGTATTTT	CASGKGLAGATDTQYF	.	TRBV7-3	TRBJ2-3	TRBD2
TGTGCCAGCAGCAGGGACAGGGGAGGTCAGCCCCAGCATTTT	CASSRDRGGQPQHF	once	TRBV6-5	TRBJ1-5	TRBD1
TGTGCCAGCAGCCAACCTAGCGGGGCCCACAATGAGCAGTTCTTC	CASSQPSGAHNEQFF	.	TRBV4-2	TRBJ2-1	TRBD2
TGTGCCAGCAGATATCAGGGGGACTACGAGCAGTACTTC	CASRYQGDYEQYF	.	TRBV11-2	TRBJ2-7	TRBD1
TGTGCCAGCAGCTTGTACCTGGGAGAAGCCGTCGGAAACACCATATATTTT	CASSLYLGEAVGNTIYF	few	TRBV5-6	TRBJ1-3	.
TGTGCCAGCAGCCATACTAGCGGGGCAAGCTCCTACGAGCAGTACTTC	CASSHTSGASSYEQYF	.	TRBV3-1/TRBV3-2	TRBJ2-7	TRBD2
TGCGCCAGCAGCTTGAACCCCTTCGGACTAGCGGGAGATGAGACCCAGTACTTC	CASSLNPFGLAGDETQYF	.	TRBV5-1	TRBJ2-5	TRBD2
TGTGCCAGCAGGACGGGACACATTAACACCGCGGAGCTGTTTTTT	CASRTGHINTAELFF	few	TRBV5-6	TRBJ2-2	.
TGTGCCAGCAGCTTAGTGGGCCTGAACACTGAAGCTTTCTTT	CASSLVGLNTEAFF	.	TRBV11-1	TRBJ1-1	.
TGCGCCAGCAGCTGGGGGGTCGTTGGCTCCGGGGAGCTGTTTTTT	CASSWGVVGSGELFF	once	TRBV10-1	TRBJ2-2	.
TGTGCCAGCAGCGAGGGACAGGGGTATGGCTACACCTTC	CASSEGQGYGYTF	.	TRBV28	TRBJ1-2	TRBD1
TGTGCCATCGGTGACAGGGCGGACGAGCAGTACTTC	CAIGDRADEQYF	many	TRBV10-3	TRBJ2-7	TRBD1